The rows below give T cell receptor beta chains drawn from one sample of a study of blood T cell repertoires in COVID-19. The protocol was immunoSEQ multiplex PCR, while the TCRdb copy is restricted to in-frame clones and leaves out a portion. The sample holds roughly 250,000 clones, about 88% seen once. The sequencing input was peripheral blood. These receptors all come from a man aged 35 to 55 with acute or convalescent COVID-19. The CDR3 runs from the conserved cysteine through the conserved F or W. A D gene is named only where the DNA matches it firmly. Rows may omit the clone size; those that give it use once, few, many or a size class.

D: -; V: TRBV28; J: TRBJ1-5; size: -; DNA: TGTGCCAGCAGATACCCCGGGACATCGGGACCAAATCAGCCCCAGCATTTT; CDR3: CASRYPGTSGPNQPQHF
D: -; V: TRBV30; J: TRBJ1-1; size: -; DNA: TGTGCCTGGCAATCGCGTACCTGGACAGAGGGGAACACTGAAGCTTTCTTT; CDR3: CAWQSRTWTEGNTEAFF
D: -; V: TRBV4-2; J: TRBJ2-3; size: -; DNA: TGTGCCAGCAGCCAAGGGGCCACAGATACGCAGTATTTT; CDR3: CASSQGATDTQYF
D: -; V: TRBV15; J: TRBJ1-2; size: -; DNA: TGTGCCACCAGCAGAGGGCTGGGCACGGGAGGTGGCTACACCTTC; CDR3: CATSRGLGTGGGYTF
D: -; V: TRBV7-9; J: TRBJ1-2; size: -; DNA: TGTGCCAAGGAAAAGGGGATCAACTATGGCTACACCTTC; CDR3: CAKEKGINYGYTF
D: -; V: TRBV11-2; J: TRBJ1-2; size: -; DNA: TGTGCCAGCAGCTTAACGCCCGGGTGGAACTATGGCTACACCTTC; CDR3: CASSLTPGWNYGYTF
D: -; V: TRBV28; J: TRBJ2-2; size: few; DNA: TGTGCCAGCAGTTCCCCGGGACAGAACACCGGGGAGCTGTTTTTT; CDR3: CASSSPGQNTGELFF
D: -; V: TRBV12-3/TRBV12-4; J: TRBJ2-3; size: -; DNA: TGTGCCAGCAGTTTAGTGTACACAGATACGCAGTATTTT; CDR3: CASSLVYTDTQYF
D: -; V: TRBV5-6; J: TRBJ2-5; size: -; DNA: TGTGCCAGCAGCTTATACGGATCGGCGGGGGCTGGGACCCAGTACTTC; CDR3: CASSLYGSAGAGTQYF
D: -; V: TRBV9; J: TRBJ1-1; size: -; DNA: TGTGCCAGCAGGAGACTGGACACTGAAGCTTTCTTT; CDR3: CASRRLDTEAFF
D: TRBD2; V: TRBV2; J: TRBJ2-7; size: -; DNA: TGTGCCAGCCGAGTTGAAGCGGGGGGGCCCTACGAGCAGTACTTC; CDR3: CASRVEAGGPYEQYF
D: -; V: TRBV7-3; J: TRBJ2-1; size: -; DNA: TGTGCCAGCAGCTTATCAGGGGGGAATGAGCAGTTCTTC; CDR3: CASSLSGGNEQFF
D: TRBD1; V: TRBV5-6; J: TRBJ1-6; size: few; DNA: TGTGCCAGCAGCTTACTACAGGGGGCCAACTATAATTCACCCCTCCACTTT; CDR3: CASSLLQGANYNSPLHF
D: TRBD1; V: TRBV15; J: TRBJ2-5; size: -; DNA: TGTGCCACCAGCACCCTGGGACAGGGGGCAGAGACCCAGTACTTC; CDR3: CATSTLGQGAETQYF
D: -; V: TRBV27; J: TRBJ1-2; size: -; DNA: TGTGCCAGCAGTTTAGGATGGGGGGGCAGTGGCTACACCTTC; CDR3: CASSLGWGGSGYTF
D: TRBD1; V: TRBV15; J: TRBJ2-7; size: once; DNA: TGTGCCACCAGCAGAGATTCCCCCACAATACAGGGGGATTACGAGCAGTACTTC; CDR3: CATSRDSPTIQGDYEQYF
D: -; V: TRBV9; J: TRBJ2-7; size: -; DNA: TGTGCCAGCAGCGTAGGTCTAAACCCCTACGAGCAGTACTTC; CDR3: CASSVGLNPYEQYF
D: -; V: TRBV6-5; J: TRBJ2-7; size: once; DNA: TGTGCCAGCAAACGGTCCTACGAGCAGTACTTC; CDR3: CASKRSYEQYF
D: -; V: TRBV15; J: TRBJ2-4; size: -; DNA: TGTGCCACCAGCAGAGGGGTAGGGGAGGTGGCCAAAAACATTCAGTACTTC; CDR3: CATSRGVGEVAKNIQYF
D: -; V: TRBV12-3/TRBV12-4; J: TRBJ1-2; size: few; DNA: TGTGCCAGCAGCCGCGGTCCGATCGGCTACACCTTC; CDR3: CASSRGPIGYTF
D: -; V: TRBV25-1; J: TRBJ1-1; size: -; DNA: TGTGCCAGCAGTGTCGCAGGCACTGAAGCTTTCTTT; CDR3: CASSVAGTEAFF
D: TRBD1; V: TRBV5-4; J: TRBJ2-1; size: -; DNA: TGTGCCAGCAGCGGGGGACAGGGGGCGCGGAGTGAGCAGTTCTTC; CDR3: CASSGGQGARSEQFF
D: -; V: TRBV14; J: TRBJ1-1; size: -; DNA: TGTGCCAGCAGCCAAGAATCGATTAGGAGAACGGCTTTCTTT; CDR3: CASSQESIRRTAFF
D: TRBD1; V: TRBV30; J: TRBJ1-2; size: once; DNA: TGTGCCTGGTATCAGGGGACAGGGAAGGATGGCTACACCTTC; CDR3: CAWYQGTGKDGYTF
D: -; V: TRBV29-1; J: TRBJ1-1; size: few; DNA: TGCAGCTCGGAGGGTCCGGGGGTCACTGAAGCTTTCTTT; CDR3: CSSEGPGVTEAFF
D: -; V: TRBV27; J: TRBJ1-5; size: -; DNA: TGTGCCAGCAGTTTTGGGAGTCATCAGCCCCAGCATTTT; CDR3: CASSFGSHQPQHF
D: -; V: TRBV7-9; J: TRBJ1-3; size: -; DNA: TGTGCCAGCAGCTTAGGGAGTGGAAACACCATATATTTT; CDR3: CASSLGSGNTIYF
D: -; V: TRBV13; J: TRBJ2-2; size: -; DNA: TGTGCCAGCAGCTTGGTAACAGGCCCGGGTGGTATCGGGGAGCTGTTTTTT; CDR3: CASSLVTGPGGIGELFF
D: TRBD1; V: TRBV6-5; J: TRBJ1-1; size: -; DNA: TGTGCCAGCAGTTACTCAGCTACAGGGGGATGGACTGAAGCTTTCTTT; CDR3: CASSYSATGGWTEAFF
D: -; V: TRBV28; J: TRBJ1-2; size: -; DNA: TGTGCCAGCACTAAATACACAGGGAACTATGGCTACACCTTC; CDR3: CASTKYTGNYGYTF
D: -; V: TRBV9; J: TRBJ1-6; size: once; DNA: TGTGCCAGCAGTCGAGAAGGGGGCTCCTATAATTCACCCCTCCACTTT; CDR3: CASSREGGSYNSPLHF
D: TRBD2; V: TRBV10-2; J: TRBJ2-3; size: -; DNA: TGCGCCAGCAGTGAGTCGATGCACAGCGGGGGTCTTAACACAGATACGCAGTATTTT; CDR3: CASSESMHSGGLNTDTQYF
D: -; V: TRBV29-1; J: TRBJ1-1; size: -; DNA: TGCAGCGCACAGGGTTTTTCCACTGAAGCTTTCTTT; CDR3: CSAQGFSTEAFF
D: -; V: TRBV7-6; J: TRBJ2-7; size: -; DNA: TGTGCCAGCAGCCTGGGGGAGGGGGGAAGCGAGCAGTACTTC; CDR3: CASSLGEGGSEQYF
D: -; V: TRBV2; J: TRBJ1-1; size: -; DNA: TGTGCCAGCAGTGTTCGTCCACAGCTTCGGGGGGACACTGAAGCTTTCTTT; CDR3: CASSVRPQLRGDTEAFF
D: TRBD2; V: TRBV7-2; J: TRBJ2-2; size: -; DNA: TGTGCCAGCAGCCTCCGGACTAGCGGGGGATCGGGGGAGCTGTTTTTT; CDR3: CASSLRTSGGSGELFF
D: -; V: TRBV18; J: TRBJ1-5; size: -; DNA: TGTGCCAGCTCTCCAAATCGCGCCGGGGGGTCTCAGCCCCAGCATTTT; CDR3: CASSPNRAGGSQPQHF
D: -; V: TRBV5-5; J: TRBJ2-7; size: -; DNA: TGTGCCAGCAGCTTGGGACAGCCGAAGGAGCAGTACTTC; CDR3: CASSLGQPKEQYF
D: -; V: TRBV5-1; J: TRBJ1-1; size: -; DNA: TGCGCCAGCAGTACGGACAGACGGACTGAAGCTTTCTTT; CDR3: CASSTDRRTEAFF
D: -; V: TRBV3-1/TRBV3-2; J: TRBJ2-2; size: -; DNA: TGTGCCAGCAGCCCCCGACAGGCTCAAACCGGGGAGCTGTTTTTT; CDR3: CASSPRQAQTGELFF
D: -; V: TRBV7-9; J: TRBJ1-6; size: -; DNA: TGTGCCAGCAGACCAGGGTCAGGTTCACCCCTCCACTTT; CDR3: CASRPGSGSPLHF
D: -; V: TRBV28; J: TRBJ1-2; size: once; DNA: TGTGCCAGCAACGGGAACTACTATGGCTACACCTTC; CDR3: CASNGNYYGYTF
D: -; V: TRBV25-1; J: TRBJ1-2; size: few; DNA: TGTGCCAGCAGTCGTGGGGGGGACTATGGCTACACCTTC; CDR3: CASSRGGDYGYTF
D: -; V: TRBV5-5; J: TRBJ1-2; size: -; DNA: TGTGCCAGCAGCTTGGTCTCAGGCACCTATGGCTACACCTTC; CDR3: CASSLVSGTYGYTF
D: TRBD1; V: TRBV3-1/TRBV3-2; J: TRBJ1-2; size: -; DNA: TGTGCCAGCAGCCAAGGACAGGGGGGGCCCAAAGGCTATGGCTACACCTTC; CDR3: CASSQGQGGPKGYGYTF
D: TRBD2; V: TRBV4-3; J: TRBJ2-3; size: -; DNA: TGCGCCAGCAGCCCTCGGACTAGTAGGACAGATACGCAGTATTTT; CDR3: CASSPRTSRTDTQYF
D: TRBD1; V: TRBV27; J: TRBJ1-4; size: few; DNA: TGTGCCAGCACTCGCCTGATTCCGGGACAGGGGCTTGAAAAACTGTTTTTT; CDR3: CASTRLIPGQGLEKLFF
D: -; V: TRBV12-1; J: TRBJ2-2; size: -; DNA: TGTGCCAGCAGCTGGACAACTTGGACCGGGGAGCTGTTTTTT; CDR3: CASSWTTWTGELFF
D: -; V: TRBV12-3/TRBV12-4; J: TRBJ2-3; size: -; DNA: TGTGCCAGCAGCTCTACCGATACGCAGTATTTT; CDR3: CASSSTDTQYF
D: TRBD2; V: TRBV18; J: TRBJ2-6; size: -; DNA: TGTGCCAGCTCCCCGAACGGGGGGATGGGCTCTGGGGCCAACGTCCTGACTTTC; CDR3: CASSPNGGMGSGANVLTF
D: TRBD1; V: TRBV11-1; J: TRBJ2-7; size: -; DNA: TGTGCCAGCAGCCCTCCAGGGACAGGCTACGAGCAGTACTTC; CDR3: CASSPPGTGYEQYF
D: -; V: TRBV6-6; J: TRBJ1-6; size: once; DNA: TGTGCCAGCAGTCCGACGCGGAGGGCTTCACCCCTCCACTTT; CDR3: CASSPTRRASPLHF
D: TRBD1; V: TRBV5-5; J: TRBJ1-2; size: -; DNA: TGTGCCAGCAGCTTGGTGACTCGGGACAGGGCAATCTATGGCTACACCTTC; CDR3: CASSLVTRDRAIYGYTF
D: TRBD1; V: TRBV19; J: TRBJ1-1; size: once; DNA: TGTGCCCCGAAAACAGGGGGCCACACTGAAGCTTTCTTT; CDR3: CAPKTGGHTEAFF